Listed below are T cell receptor beta chains from one sample, sequenced in a study of T cell changes during pregnancy in multiple sclerosis. Repertoires were generated with immunoSEQ multiplex PCR, while TCRdb's copy carries only in-frame clones and drops some. This sample has approximately 100,000 clones, with 92% found just once. The material was peripheral blood, obtained after pregnancy. The receptors here all came from a female donor in good health, enrolled as a control in a pregnancy study. The CDR3 runs from the conserved cysteine through the conserved F or W. Each record gives: D gene, clone size, V gene, J gene, CDR3 protein, CDR3 DNA. A D gene is named only where the DNA matches it firmly. Clone size appears in some rows only: once, few, many, or a class for an expanded clone.

TRBD2	once	TRBV7-2	TRBJ2-1	CASRPSGGLNEQFF	TGTGCCAGCAGACCTAGCGGGGGGCTAAATGAGCAGTTCTTC
TRBD1	once	TRBV12-5	TRBJ1-2	CASGPGGPYGYTF	TGTGCTAGTGGCCCAGGGGGCCCCTATGGCTACACCTTC
.	.	TRBV6-5	TRBJ1-3	CASSYSTSFSGNTIYF	TGTGCCAGCAGTTACTCGACATCCTTCTCTGGAAACACCATATATTTT
.	.	TRBV28	TRBJ1-5	CASRARERNQPQHF	TGTGCCAGCCGAGCCCGGGAGAGAAATCAGCCCCAGCATTTT
.	.	TRBV9	TRBJ1-2	CASSVDPEDRGHGYTF	TGTGCCAGCAGCGTAGATCCGGAGGATCGTGGGCATGGCTACACCTTC
TRBD2	.	TRBV5-1	TRBJ2-5	CASILSGDETQYF	TGCGCCAGCATCCTTAGCGGGGACGAGACCCAGTACTTC
.	.	TRBV27	TRBJ1-5	CASGRWTDNQPQHF	TGTGCCAGCGGCCGCTGGACAGACAATCAGCCCCAGCATTTT
.	.	TRBV4-1	TRBJ2-2	CASSQATSGGTGELFF	TGCGCCAGCAGCCAAGCCACGTCGGGTGGCACCGGGGAGCTGTTTTTT
TRBD2	.	TRBV27	TRBJ2-1	CASSARTSRAEQFF	TGTGCCAGCAGTGCCCGGACTAGTCGGGCTGAGCAGTTCTTC
.	.	TRBV7-9	TRBJ1-2	CASSPPGEDGYTF	TGTGCCAGCAGCCCGCCAGGGGAAGATGGCTACACCTTC
TRBD2	.	TRBV6-1	TRBJ2-3	CASSDVAGEGNTQYF	TGTGCCAGCAGTGATGTAGCGGGAGAGGGGAATACGCAGTATTTT
.	.	TRBV7-2	TRBJ1-1	CASSLHRVNTEAFF	TGTGCCAGCAGCTTACACAGAGTGAACACTGAAGCTTTCTTT
TRBD1	.	TRBV28	TRBJ1-5	CASSTTGGSNQPQHF	TGTGCCAGCAGTACCACAGGGGGCAGCAATCAGCCCCAGCATTTT
TRBD2	.	TRBV7-2	TRBJ2-5	CASSPRLAQETQYF	TGTGCCAGCAGCCCTCGACTAGCCCAAGAGACCCAGTACTTC
.	.	TRBV7-6	TRBJ1-1	CASSLRPSGAFF	TGTGCCAGCAGCTTAAGGCCCTCGGGGGCTTTCTTT
.	.	TRBV28	TRBJ1-5	CASSFPGGNQPQHF	TGTGCCAGCAGTTTTCCAGGGGGCAATCAGCCCCAGCATTTT
.	.	TRBV6-5	TRBJ2-7	CASSYSIASVSYEQYF	TGTGCCAGCAGTTACTCGATCGCTAGCGTCTCCTACGAGCAGTACTTC
.	.	TRBV28	TRBJ2-3	CASSLAEGHTDTQYF	TGTGCCAGCAGTTTAGCGGAGGGGCACACAGATACGCAGTATTTT